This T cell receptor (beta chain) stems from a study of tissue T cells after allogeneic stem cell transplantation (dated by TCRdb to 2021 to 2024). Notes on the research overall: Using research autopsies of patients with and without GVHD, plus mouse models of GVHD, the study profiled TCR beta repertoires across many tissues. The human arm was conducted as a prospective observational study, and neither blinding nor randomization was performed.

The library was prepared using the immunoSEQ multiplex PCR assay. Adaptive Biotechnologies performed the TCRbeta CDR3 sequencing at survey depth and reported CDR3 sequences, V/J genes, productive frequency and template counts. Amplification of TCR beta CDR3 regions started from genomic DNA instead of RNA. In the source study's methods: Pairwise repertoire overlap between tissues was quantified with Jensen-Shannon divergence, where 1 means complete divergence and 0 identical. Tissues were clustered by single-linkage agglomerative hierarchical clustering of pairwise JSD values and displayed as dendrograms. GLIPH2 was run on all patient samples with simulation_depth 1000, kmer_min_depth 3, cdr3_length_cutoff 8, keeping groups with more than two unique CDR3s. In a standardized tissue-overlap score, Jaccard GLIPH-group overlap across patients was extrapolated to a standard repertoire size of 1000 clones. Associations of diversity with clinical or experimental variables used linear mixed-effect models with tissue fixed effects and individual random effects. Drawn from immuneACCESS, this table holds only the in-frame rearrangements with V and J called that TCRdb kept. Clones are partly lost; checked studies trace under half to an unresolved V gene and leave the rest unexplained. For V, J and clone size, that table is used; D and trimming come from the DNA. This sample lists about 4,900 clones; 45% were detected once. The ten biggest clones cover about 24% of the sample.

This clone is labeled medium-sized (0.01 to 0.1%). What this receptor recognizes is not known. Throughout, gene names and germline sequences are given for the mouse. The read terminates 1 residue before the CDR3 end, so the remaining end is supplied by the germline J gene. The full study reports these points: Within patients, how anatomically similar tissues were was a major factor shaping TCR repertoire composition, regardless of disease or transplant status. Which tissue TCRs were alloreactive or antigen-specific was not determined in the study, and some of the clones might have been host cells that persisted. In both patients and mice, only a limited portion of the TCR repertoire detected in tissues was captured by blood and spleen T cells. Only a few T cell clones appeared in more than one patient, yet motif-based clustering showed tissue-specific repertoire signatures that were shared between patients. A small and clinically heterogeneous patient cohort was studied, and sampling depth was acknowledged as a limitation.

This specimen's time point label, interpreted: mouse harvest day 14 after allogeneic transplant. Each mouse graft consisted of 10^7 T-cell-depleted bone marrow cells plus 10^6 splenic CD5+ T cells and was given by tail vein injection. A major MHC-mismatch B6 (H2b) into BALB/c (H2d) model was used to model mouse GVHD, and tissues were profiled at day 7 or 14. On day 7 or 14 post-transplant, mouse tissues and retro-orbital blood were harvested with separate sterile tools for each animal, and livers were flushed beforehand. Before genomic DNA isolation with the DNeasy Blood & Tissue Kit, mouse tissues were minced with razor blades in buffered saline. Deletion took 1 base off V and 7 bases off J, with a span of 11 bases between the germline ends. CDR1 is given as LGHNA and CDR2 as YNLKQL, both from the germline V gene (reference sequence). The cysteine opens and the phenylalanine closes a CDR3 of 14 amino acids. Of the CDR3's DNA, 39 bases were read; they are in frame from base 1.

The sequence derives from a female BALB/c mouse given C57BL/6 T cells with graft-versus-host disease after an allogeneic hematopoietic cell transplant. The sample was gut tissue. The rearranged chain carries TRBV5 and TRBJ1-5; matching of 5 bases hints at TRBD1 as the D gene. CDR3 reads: CASSQGGGGQAPLF. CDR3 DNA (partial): TGTGCCAGCAGCCAAGGCGGGGGGGGGCAGGCTCCGCTT.